Following are 4 T cell receptor beta chains from one sample sequenced in a study of regulatory T cells in long-lasting Graves disease. Investigators prepared the TCR beta libraries by applying iRepertoire HTBI primers and Arm-PCR of CDR3 regions. TCRdb redid the calling of the multiplex PCR reads with MiXCR, one entry per CDR3 protein. Seen here are 400,000 to 450,000 distinct CDR3 sequences, about 15% observed once, and the top ten hold 15% to 20%. Time point meaning: newly diagnosed GD, antithyroid drugs for less than 3 months. Construction of the TCR library relied on RNA isolated from PBMCs. The sample also formed part of further work on T cells in Graves' hyperthyroidism and ophthalmopathy.

The sequences come from peripheral blood mononuclear cells (PBMCs), collected at new diagnosis, from a patient treated with antithyroid drugs. Receptors originate from a woman aged 25 to 39 with Graves disease.

This chain uses TRBV19 with TRBJ2-1; possibly TRBD2 for D (6 bases). The CDR3 is 17 residues long. The germline gives CDR1 LNHDA, CDR2 SQIVND (reference sequence). The V and J ends lost 0 bases and 0 bases respectively, with 12 bases between them. CDR3 loop: CASSIEGRGSSYNEQFF. In nucleotides, the CDR3 is TGTGCCAGTAGTATAGAGGGGCGGGGAAGCTCCTACAATGAGCAGTTCTTC.

The chain uses TRBV2 and TRBJ1-1; D is possibly TRBD1 (5 bases). This CDR3 has 14 amino acids. Germline CDR1 is SNHLY and CDR2 is FYNNEI. The germline V and J ends were trimmed by 4 bases and 1 base, with 10 bases remaining between them. CDR3 protein: CASSAGAGNTEAFF. DNA of the CDR3: TGTGCCAGCAGTGCCGGGGCGGGGAACACTGAAGCTTTCTTT. Full variable domain (remainder filled in from reference TRBV2 and TRBJ1-1): EPEVTQTPSHQVTQMGQEVILRCVPISNHLYFYWYRQILGQKVEFLVSFYNNEISEKSEIFDDQFSVERPDGSNFTLKIRSTKLEDSAMYFCASSAGAGNTEAFFGQGTRLTVV.

This clonotype was picked up many times. The rearrangement links TRBV12-3 or TRBV12-4 to TRBJ1-2; D unresolved. With 2 bases removed from V and 9 bases from J, the gap between germline ends came to 13 bases. The CDR3 is 13 amino acids. The CDR3 here is CASSLRTGSRYTF. Here the CDR3 DNA reads TGTGCCAGCAGTTTACGCACGGGTTCGCGCTACACCTTC.

This clonotype was observed many times. This chain links TRBV28 with TRBJ1-2; D ambiguous. The CDR3 sequence is 12 residues long. CDR1 MDHEN and CDR2 SYDVKM come from the germline V gene. CDR3 sequence reads: CGSLSALDGYTF. The CDR3 DNA reads as TGTGGGTCCCTCTCCGCTCTGGATGGCTACACCTTC.